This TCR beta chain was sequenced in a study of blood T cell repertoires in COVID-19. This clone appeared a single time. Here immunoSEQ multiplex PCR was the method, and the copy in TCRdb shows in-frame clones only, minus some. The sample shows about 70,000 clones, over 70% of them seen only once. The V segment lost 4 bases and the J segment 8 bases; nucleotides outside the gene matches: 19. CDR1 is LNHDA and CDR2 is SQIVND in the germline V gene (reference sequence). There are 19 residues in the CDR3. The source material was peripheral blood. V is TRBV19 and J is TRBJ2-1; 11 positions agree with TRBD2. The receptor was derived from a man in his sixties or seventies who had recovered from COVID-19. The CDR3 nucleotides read TGTGCCAGTAGTAGAGCCCCACTAGTACTAGCGGGAGAGGTCCATGAGCAGTTCTTC. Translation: CASSRAPLVLAGEVHEQFF.